This T cell receptor (beta chain) was profiled in a study of blood T cell repertoires in COVID-19. As for the study in general: The study drew acute and convalescent COVID-19 samples from the United States, Italy and Spain. Sample material is recorded as cDNA or gDNA derived from T cells, B-cell-depleted T cells, or PBMCs.

Authors' methods: Reference gene primer amplification in the assay estimated nucleated cell counts. Data came from immunoSEQ multiplex PCR; TCRdb stores just in-frame clones and leaves some out. The V and J calls and clone size come from that table; D and trimming were worked out from the DNA. The sample yields approximately 200,000 clones, roughly nine tenths seen once. V gave up 0 bases and J gave up 1 base, with 12 bases separating them. CDR3 length: 15 amino acids. Germline CDR1 reads GTSNPN; CDR2 reads SVGIG (reference sequence). This chain links TRBV30 with TRBJ2-5; D uncertain. Sequenced input: peripheral blood. This TCR was recovered from a man aged 30 to 45 with acute or convalescent COVID-19. The DNA of the CDR3 is TGTGCCTGGAGTGTAATCCGGGTTGCCCAAGAGACCCAGTACTTC. This sequence encodes CAWSVIRVAQETQYF.